Here is one TCR beta chain with its context. TCRdb's table, derived via immunoSEQ multiplex PCR, lists solely in-frame clones and lacks some. This table holds about 150,000 clones, about 85% found once. The source of the sample is a study of blood T cell repertoires in COVID-19. Deletions cut 4 bases from V and 4 bases from J, with 11 bases between. The CDR3 is 13 amino acids. CDR1 and CDR2 from the germline V gene are MNHEY and SMNVEV (reference sequence). The V and J genes are TRBV27 and TRBJ2-7; the D gene is possibly TRBD2 (7 bases). The sequence came from a human donor in a cohort sampled during active COVID-19. Sequenced material: peripheral blood. CDR3 loop: CASSWGGAYEQYF. The CDR3 DNA reads TGTGCCAGCAGTTGGGGGGGGGCTTACGAGCAGTACTTC.